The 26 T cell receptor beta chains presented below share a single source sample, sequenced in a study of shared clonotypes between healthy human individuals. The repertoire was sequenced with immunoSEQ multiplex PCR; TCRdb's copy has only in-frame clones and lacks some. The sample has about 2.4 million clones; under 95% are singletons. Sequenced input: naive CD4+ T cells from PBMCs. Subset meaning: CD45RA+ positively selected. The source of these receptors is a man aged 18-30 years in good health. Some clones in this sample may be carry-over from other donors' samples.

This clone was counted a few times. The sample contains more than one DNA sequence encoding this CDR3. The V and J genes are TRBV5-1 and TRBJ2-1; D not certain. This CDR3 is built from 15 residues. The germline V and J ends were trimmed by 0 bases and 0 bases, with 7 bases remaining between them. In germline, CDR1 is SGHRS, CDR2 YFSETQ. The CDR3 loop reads CASSLGVSSYNEQFF. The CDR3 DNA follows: TGCGCCAGCAGCTTGGGGGTGAGCTCCTACAATGAGCAGTTCTTC. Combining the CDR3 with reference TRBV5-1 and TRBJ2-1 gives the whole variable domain KAGVTQTPRYLIKTRGQQVTLSCSPISGHRSVSWYQQTPGQGLQFLFEYFSETQRNKGNFPGRFSGRQFSNSRSEMNVSTLELGDSALYLCASSLGVSSYNEQFFGPGTRLTVL.

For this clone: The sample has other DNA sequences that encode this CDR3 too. CDR3 in amino acids: CASSLIPGTDTQYF. CDR3 coding DNA: TGCGCCAGCAGCTTGATCCCCGGGACAGATACGCAGTATTTT. The V and J genes are TRBV5-1 and TRBJ2-3; no firm D call. Trimming left V 1 base short and J 3 bases short, with 9 bases between. This CDR3 spans 14 amino acids. The germline V gene has CDR1 SGHRS and CDR2 YFSETQ.

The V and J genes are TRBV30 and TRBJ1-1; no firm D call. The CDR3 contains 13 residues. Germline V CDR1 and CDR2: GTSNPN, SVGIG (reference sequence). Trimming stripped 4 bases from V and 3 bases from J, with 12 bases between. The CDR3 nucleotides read TGTGCCTGGACGGTCCATCGGGACACTGAAGCTTTCTTT. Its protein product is CAWTVHRDTEAFF.

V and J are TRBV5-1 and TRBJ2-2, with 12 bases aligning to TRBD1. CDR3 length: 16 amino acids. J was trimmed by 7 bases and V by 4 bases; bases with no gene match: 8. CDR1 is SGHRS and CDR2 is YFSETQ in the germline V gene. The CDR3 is CASSRRDRGRIGELFF. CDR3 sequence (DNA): TGCGCCAGCAGCCGCCGGGACAGGGGGCGTATCGGGGAGCTGTTTTTT.

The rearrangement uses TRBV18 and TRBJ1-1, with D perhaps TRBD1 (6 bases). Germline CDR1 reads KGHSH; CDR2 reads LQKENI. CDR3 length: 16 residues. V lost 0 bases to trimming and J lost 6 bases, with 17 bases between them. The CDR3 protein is CASSPPTFAGGSEAFF. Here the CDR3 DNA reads TGTGCCAGCTCACCACCGACCTTTGCGGGGGGCTCTGAAGCTTTCTTT. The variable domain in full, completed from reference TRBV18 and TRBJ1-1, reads NAGVMQNPRHLVRRRGQEARLRCSPMKGHSHVYWYRQLPEEGLKFMVYLQKENIIDESGMPKERFSAEFPKEGPSILRIQQVVRGDSAAYFCASSPPTFAGGSEAFFGQGTRLTVV.

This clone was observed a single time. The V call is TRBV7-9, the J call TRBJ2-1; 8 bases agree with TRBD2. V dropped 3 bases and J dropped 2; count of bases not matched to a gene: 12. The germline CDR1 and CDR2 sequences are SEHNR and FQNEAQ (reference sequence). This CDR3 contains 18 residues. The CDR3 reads CASSLFFSGTSTYNEQFF. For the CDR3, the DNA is TGTGCCAGCAGCTTGTTTTTCTCCGGGACTAGTACCTACAATGAGCAGTTCTTC. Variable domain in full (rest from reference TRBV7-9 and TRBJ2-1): DTGVSQNPRHKITKRGQNVTFRCDPISEHNRLYWYRQTLGQGPEFLTYFQNEAQLEKSRLLSDRFSAERPKGSFSTLEIQRTEQGDSAMYLCASSLFFSGTSTYNEQFFGPGTRLTVL.

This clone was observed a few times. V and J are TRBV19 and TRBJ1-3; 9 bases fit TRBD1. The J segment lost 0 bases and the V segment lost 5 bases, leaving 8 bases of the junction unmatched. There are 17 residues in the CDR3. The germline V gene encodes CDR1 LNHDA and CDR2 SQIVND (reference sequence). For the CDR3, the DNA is TGTGCCAGTAGTCCGGGGACAGGGATCTTCTCTGGAAACACCATATATTTT. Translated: CASSPGTGIFSGNTIYF.

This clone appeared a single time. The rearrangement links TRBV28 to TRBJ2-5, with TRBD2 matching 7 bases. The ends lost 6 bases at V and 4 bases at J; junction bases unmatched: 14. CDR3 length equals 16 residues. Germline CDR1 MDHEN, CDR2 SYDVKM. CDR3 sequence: CASSPRKPGGGETQYF. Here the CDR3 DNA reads TGTGCCAGCAGCCCGCGAAAACCAGGCGGGGGAGAGACCCAGTACTTC.

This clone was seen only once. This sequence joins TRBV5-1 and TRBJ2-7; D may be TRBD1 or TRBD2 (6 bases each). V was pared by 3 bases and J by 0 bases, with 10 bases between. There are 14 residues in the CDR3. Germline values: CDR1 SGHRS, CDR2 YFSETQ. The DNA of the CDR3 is TGCGCCAGCAGCTCGGGGGCGAGCTCCTACGAGCAGTACTTC. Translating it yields CASSSGASSYEQYF. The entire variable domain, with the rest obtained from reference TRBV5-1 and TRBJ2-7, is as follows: KAGVTQTPRYLIKTRGQQVTLSCSPISGHRSVSWYQQTPGQGLQFLFEYFSETQRNKGNFPGRFSGRQFSNSRSEMNVSTLELGDSALYLCASSSGASSYEQYFGPGTRLTVT.

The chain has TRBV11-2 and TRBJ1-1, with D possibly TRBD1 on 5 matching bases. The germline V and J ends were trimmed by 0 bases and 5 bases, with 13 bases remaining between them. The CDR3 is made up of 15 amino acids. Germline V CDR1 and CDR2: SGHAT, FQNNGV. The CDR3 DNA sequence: TGTGCCAGCAGCTTAGATGGTGTGGAGGGGACTGAAGCTTTCTTT. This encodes CASSLDGVEGTEAFF.

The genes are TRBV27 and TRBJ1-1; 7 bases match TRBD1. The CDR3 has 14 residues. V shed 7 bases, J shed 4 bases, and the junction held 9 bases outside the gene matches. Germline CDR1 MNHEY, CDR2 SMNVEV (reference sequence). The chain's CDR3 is CASTIDRAGTEAFF. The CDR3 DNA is TGTGCCAGCACAATAGACAGGGCCGGCACTGAAGCTTTCTTT.

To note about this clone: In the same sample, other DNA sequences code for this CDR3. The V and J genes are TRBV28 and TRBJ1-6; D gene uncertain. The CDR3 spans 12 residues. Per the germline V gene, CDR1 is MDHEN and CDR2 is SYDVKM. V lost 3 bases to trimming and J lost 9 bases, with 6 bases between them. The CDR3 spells CASSLASSPLHF. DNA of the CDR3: TGTGCCAGCAGTTTGGCAAGTTCACCCCTCCACTTT.

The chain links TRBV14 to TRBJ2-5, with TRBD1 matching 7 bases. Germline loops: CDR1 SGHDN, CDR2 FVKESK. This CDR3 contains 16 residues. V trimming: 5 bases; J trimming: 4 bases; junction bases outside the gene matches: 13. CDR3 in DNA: TGTGCCAGCAGCTTCCTAAGACAGGGTTTGGGAGAGACCCAGTACTTC. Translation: CASSFLRQGLGETQYF.

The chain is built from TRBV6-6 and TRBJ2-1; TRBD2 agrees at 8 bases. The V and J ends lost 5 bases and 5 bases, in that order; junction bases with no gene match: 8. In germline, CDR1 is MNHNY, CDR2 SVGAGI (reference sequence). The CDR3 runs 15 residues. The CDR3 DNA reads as TGTGCCAGCAGTCCCGAGGTAGCGGGACACAATGAGCAGTTCTTC. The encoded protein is CASSPEVAGHNEQFF.

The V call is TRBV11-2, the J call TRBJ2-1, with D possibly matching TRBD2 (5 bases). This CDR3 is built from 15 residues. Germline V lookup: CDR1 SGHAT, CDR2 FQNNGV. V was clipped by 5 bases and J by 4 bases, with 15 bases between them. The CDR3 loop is CASSVEDESYNEQFF. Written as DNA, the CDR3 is TGTGCCAGCAGCGTGGAGGACGAGTCTTACAATGAGCAGTTCTTC.

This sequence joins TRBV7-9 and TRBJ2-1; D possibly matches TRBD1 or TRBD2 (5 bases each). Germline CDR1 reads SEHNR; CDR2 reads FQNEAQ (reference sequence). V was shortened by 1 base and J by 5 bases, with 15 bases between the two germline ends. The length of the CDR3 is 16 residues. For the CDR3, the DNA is TGTGCCAGCAGCTTAGTTGGGACCTCACCGAACAATGAGCAGTTCTTC. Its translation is CASSLVGTSPNNEQFF.

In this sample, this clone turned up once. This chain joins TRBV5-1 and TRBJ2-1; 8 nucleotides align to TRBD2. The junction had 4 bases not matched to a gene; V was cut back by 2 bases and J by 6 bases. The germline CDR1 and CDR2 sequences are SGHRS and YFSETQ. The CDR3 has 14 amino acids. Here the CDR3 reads CASSFREGRNEQFF. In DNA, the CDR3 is TGCGCCAGCAGCTTCCGGGAGGGCCGCAATGAGCAGTTCTTC. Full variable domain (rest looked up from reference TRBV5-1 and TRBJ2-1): KAGVTQTPRYLIKTRGQQVTLSCSPISGHRSVSWYQQTPGQGLQFLFEYFSETQRNKGNFPGRFSGRQFSNSRSEMNVSTLELGDSALYLCASSFREGRNEQFFGPGTRLTVL.

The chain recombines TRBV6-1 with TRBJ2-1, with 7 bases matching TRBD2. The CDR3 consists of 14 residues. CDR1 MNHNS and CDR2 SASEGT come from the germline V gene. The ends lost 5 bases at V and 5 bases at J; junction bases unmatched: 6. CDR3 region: CASSFPSGDNEQFF. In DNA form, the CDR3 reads TGTGCCAGCAGTTTCCCTAGCGGAGACAATGAGCAGTTCTTC.

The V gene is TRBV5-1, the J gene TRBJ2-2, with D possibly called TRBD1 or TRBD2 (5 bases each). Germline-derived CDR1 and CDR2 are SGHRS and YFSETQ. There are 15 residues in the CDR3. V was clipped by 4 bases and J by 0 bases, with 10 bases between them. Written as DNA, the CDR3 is TGCGCCAGCAGCCCCCGGGGCCCGAACACCGGGGAGCTGTTTTTT. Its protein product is CASSPRGPNTGELFF. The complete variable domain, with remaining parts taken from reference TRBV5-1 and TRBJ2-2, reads KAGVTQTPRYLIKTRGQQVTLSCSPISGHRSVSWYQQTPGQGLQFLFEYFSETQRNKGNFPGRFSGRQFSNSRSEMNVSTLELGDSALYLCASSPRGPNTGELFFGEGSRLTVL.

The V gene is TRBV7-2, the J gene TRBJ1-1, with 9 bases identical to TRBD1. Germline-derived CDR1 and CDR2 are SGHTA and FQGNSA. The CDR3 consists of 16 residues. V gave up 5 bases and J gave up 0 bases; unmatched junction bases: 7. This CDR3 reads CASSRRTGDMNTEAFF. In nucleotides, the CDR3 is TGTGCCAGCAGCCGCCGGACAGGGGACATGAACACTGAAGCTTTCTTT. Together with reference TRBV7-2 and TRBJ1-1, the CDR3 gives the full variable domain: GAGVSQSPSNKVTEKGKDVELRCDPISGHTALYWYRQSLGQGLEFLIYFQGNSAPDKSGLPSDRFSAERTGGSVSTLTIQRTQQEDSAVYLCASSRRTGDMNTEAFFGQGTRLTVV.

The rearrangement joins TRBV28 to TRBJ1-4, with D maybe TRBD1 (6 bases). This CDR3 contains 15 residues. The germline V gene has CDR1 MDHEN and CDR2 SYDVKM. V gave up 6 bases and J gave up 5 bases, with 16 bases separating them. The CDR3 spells CASSPSGQGNEKLFF. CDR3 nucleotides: TGTGCCAGCAGCCCATCGGGGCAGGGGAATGAAAAACTGTTTTTT.

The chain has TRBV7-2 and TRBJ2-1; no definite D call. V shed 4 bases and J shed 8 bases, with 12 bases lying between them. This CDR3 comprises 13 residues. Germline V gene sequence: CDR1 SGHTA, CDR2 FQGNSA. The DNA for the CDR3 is TGTGCCAGCAGCTCTTCTAGAATCCATGAGCAGTTCTTC. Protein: CASSSSRIHEQFF.

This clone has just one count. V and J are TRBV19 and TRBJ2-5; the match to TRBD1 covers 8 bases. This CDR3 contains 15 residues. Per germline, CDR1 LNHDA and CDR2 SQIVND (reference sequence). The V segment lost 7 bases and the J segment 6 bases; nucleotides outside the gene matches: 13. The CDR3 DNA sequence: TGTGCCAGTACCTACACTTCAGGGGGCGCGAAGACCCAGTACTTC. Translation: CASTYTSGGAKTQYF.

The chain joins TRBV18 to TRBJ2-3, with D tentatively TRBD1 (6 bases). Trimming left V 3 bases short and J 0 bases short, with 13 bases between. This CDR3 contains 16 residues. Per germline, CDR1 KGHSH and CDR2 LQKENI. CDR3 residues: CASSPLGQSSTDTQYF. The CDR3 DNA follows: TGTGCCAGCTCACCTCTAGGACAGAGTAGCACAGATACGCAGTATTTT.

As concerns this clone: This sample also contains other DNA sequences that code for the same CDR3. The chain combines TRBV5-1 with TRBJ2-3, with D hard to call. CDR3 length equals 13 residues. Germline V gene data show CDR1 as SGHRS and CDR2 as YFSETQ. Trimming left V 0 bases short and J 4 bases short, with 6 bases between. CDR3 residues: CASSLDPSDTQYF. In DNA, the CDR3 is TGCGCCAGCAGCTTGGATCCCTCAGATACGCAGTATTTT.

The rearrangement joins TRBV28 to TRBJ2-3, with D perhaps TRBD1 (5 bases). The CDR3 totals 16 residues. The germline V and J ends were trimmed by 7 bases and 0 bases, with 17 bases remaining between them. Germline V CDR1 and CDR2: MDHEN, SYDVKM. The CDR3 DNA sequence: TGTGCCAGCACCCCGTGGGGCGCGGCAAGCACAGATACGCAGTATTTT. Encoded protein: CASTPWGAASTDTQYF.